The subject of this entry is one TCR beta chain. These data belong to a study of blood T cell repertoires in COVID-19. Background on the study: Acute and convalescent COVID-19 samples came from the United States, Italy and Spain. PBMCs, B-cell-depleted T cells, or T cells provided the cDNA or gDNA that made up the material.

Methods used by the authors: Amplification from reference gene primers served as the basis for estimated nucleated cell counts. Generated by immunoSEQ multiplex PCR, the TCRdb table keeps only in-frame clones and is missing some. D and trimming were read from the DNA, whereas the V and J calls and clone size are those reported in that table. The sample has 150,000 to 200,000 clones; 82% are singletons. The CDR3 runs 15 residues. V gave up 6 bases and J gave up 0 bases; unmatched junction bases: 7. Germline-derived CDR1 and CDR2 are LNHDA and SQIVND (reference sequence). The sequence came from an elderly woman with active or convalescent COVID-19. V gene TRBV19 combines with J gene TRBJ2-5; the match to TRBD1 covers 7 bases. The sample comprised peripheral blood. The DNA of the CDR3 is TGTGCCAGTAGGGCAGGGACAGCCAACCAAGAGACCCAGTACTTC. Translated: CASRAGTANQETQYF.